This TCR beta chain was sequenced for a study of human T cells and chemical hapten exposure. Study findings and constraints: The number of TCRs above 1 in 1000 frequency did not change after DPC sensitization.

The time point: healthy volunteer bleed at 2 weeks. Extraction yielded total RNA from whole blood (unfractionated). In the library, unique molecular identifiers were attached to individual cDNA molecules. As handled by the study authors: The median was about 100,000 TCRs per sample, ranging roughly 20,000 to 690,600. TCRdb called the RACE reads again in MiXCR, with one record for every CDR3 protein. TCRdb, not the authors, supplied the V and J calls. Of around 130,000 distinct CDR3 sequences in the sample, roughly 9% are singletons; the top ten hold around 2%. Germline assignment: CDR1 SQVTM and CDR2 ANQGSEA. V lost 4 bases, J lost 1 base, and 7 bases lay in between. The CDR3 sequence is 13 residues long. About this clonotype: Its antigen is currently unknown.

The sample taken for sequencing was whole blood. The sequence came from a male donor in good health. Some clones in this sample may be carry-over from other donors' samples. The rearrangement links TRBV29-1 to TRBJ2-2, with D unresolved. In DNA, the CDR3 is TGCAGCGTTGGGTGGGAGAACACCGGGGAGCTGTTTTTT. Translated, it gives CSVGWENTGELFF.